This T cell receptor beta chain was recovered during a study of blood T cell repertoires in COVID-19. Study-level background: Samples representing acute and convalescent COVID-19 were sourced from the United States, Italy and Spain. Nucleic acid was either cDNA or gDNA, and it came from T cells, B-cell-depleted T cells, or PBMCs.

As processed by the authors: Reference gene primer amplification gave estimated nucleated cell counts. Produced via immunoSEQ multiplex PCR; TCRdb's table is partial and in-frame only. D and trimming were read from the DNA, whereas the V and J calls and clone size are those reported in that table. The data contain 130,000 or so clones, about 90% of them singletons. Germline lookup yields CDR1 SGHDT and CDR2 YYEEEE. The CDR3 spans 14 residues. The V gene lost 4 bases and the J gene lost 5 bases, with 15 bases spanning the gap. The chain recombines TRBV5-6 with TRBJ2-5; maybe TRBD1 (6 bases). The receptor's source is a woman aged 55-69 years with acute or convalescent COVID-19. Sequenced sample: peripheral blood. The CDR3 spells CASSLTGIEETQYF. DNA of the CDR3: TGTGCCAGCAGCCTTACAGGGATAGAGGAGACCCAGTACTTC.